This entry lists 20 T cell receptor beta chains sequenced from one sample in a study of CD8 T cells in ankylosing spondylitis (dated by TCRdb to the late 2010s). Libraries were built with 5' RACE. Sequencing was carried out with an Illumina HiSeq 2500. TCRdb itself trimmed the public reads at Q25 with fastp, ran MiXCR and retained productive beta chains. Each entry merges the rows of one CDR3 protein and shows their most common DNA and genes. For this sample there are under 950,000 distinct CDR3 sequences; over 15% appear just once. 19% of the sample is taken by the ten largest. Their specific antigens are unknown. The full study reports these points: A TCR beta motif made up of about eight highly homologous amino acid variants appeared to be characteristic of blood from ankylosing spondylitis patients.

Sequencing was done on a sample of blood, either unsorted or a sorted T cell fraction (not recorded which). Every receptor here comes from a male donor with ankylosing spondylitis.

The rearrangement joins TRBV28 to TRBJ2-1, with D perhaps TRBD1 (5 bases). The CDR3 is 13 residues long. Trimming pared 10 bases from V and 15 bases from J, leaving 25 bases between. The germline gives CDR1 MDHEN, CDR2 SYDVKM. CDR3 coding DNA: TGTGCCATCGCGACAGAGCCTAAACTGCAACGGTTCTTC. Its protein product is CAIATEPKLQRFF.

This clonotype was observed a handful of times. The J gene is TRBJ2-5, the V gene TRBV20-1; 10 bases are shared with TRBD2. There are 13 residues in the CDR3. V gave up 3 bases and J gave up 5 bases; unmatched junction bases: 3. Germline CDR1 reads DFQATT; CDR2 reads SNEGSKA (reference sequence). DNA for the CDR3: TGCAGTGCTAGCAAACTAGCGGGGGAGACCCAGTACTTC. It encodes CSASKLAGETQYF.

This chain links TRBV5-1 with TRBJ1-1; 10 nucleotides match TRBD1. CDR3 length: 16 amino acids. J lost 1 base, V lost 4 bases, and 7 bases had no gene match. Germline V gene data show CDR1 as SGHRS and CDR2 as YFSETQ. The CDR3 DNA reads TGCGCCAGCAGCCCGACAGGGGGCGTGGGGAACACTGAAGCTTTCTTT. Translating it yields CASSPTGGVGNTEAFF.

V is TRBV28 and J is TRBJ2-5; 10 positions agree with TRBD2. With 6 bases clipped from V and 0 bases from J, the junction kept 16 bases outside the gene matches. Germline CDR1 and CDR2: MDHEN and SYDVKM. The CDR3 is 19 residues long. The CDR3 DNA is TGTGCCAGCAGCCCCGGGACTAGCGAGACATTACTCCACCAAGAGACCCAGTACTTC. It yields the protein CASSPGTSETLLHQETQYF.

The V call is TRBV5-1, the J call TRBJ2-7; D not resolved. Germline CDR1 is SGHRS and CDR2 is YFSETQ. The CDR3 covers 14 residues. V lost 0 bases and J 3 bases, leaving 10 bases between the germline ends. Here the CDR3 DNA reads TGCGCCAGCAGCTTGGTGGGTCTATACTACGAGCAGTACTTC. Its protein is CASSLVGLYYEQYF.

This clonotype was counted a few times. The V and J genes are TRBV20-1 and TRBJ1-4, with D tentatively TRBD1 (6 bases). The CDR3 runs 15 residues. The V gene's germline CDR1 is DFQATT and CDR2 SNEGSKA (reference sequence). Trimming removed 2 bases at V and 5 bases at J, with 15 bases between. CDR3 sequence: CSARRYRTENEKLFF. As DNA, the CDR3 is TGCAGTGCTAGAAGGTATCGGACAGAAAATGAAAAACTGTTTTTT.

A few counts support this clonotype. The chain is built from TRBV2 and TRBJ1-5; no firm D call. The CDR3 runs to 14 residues. The germline CDR1 and CDR2 sequences are SNHLY and FYNNEI. Trimming removed 2 bases at V and 7 bases at J, with 12 bases between. Written as DNA, the CDR3 is TGTGCCAGCAGTGAACAGGTGATAGGACAGCCCCAGCATTTT. Residues: CASSEQVIGQPQHF.

This clonotype was picked up a small number of times. V is TRBV28 and J is TRBJ1-5; D perhaps matches TRBD1 (6 bases). Per germline, CDR1 MDHEN and CDR2 SYDVKM. Trimming stripped 2 bases from V and 6 bases from J, with 11 bases between. There are 14 residues in the CDR3. The DNA for the CDR3 is TGTGCCAGCAGTTTAACTTTGGGGGCTCAGCCCCAGCATTTT. Encoded protein: CASSLTLGAQPQHF. Looking up the rest from reference TRBV28 and TRBJ1-5 gives the full variable domain: DVKVTQSSRYLVKRTGEKVFLECVQDMDHENMFWYRQDPGLGLRLIYFSYDVKMKEKGDIPEGYSVSREKKERFSLILESASTNQTSMYLCASSLTLGAQPQHFGDGTRLSIL.

This clonotype was recorded a few times. The chain is built from TRBV28 and TRBJ2-1; D is possibly TRBD1 (6 bases). The germline CDR1 and CDR2 sequences are MDHEN and SYDVKM. The V end lost 4 bases, the J end lost 5 bases, and 15 bases lay between the germline ends. The CDR3 length is 15 residues. This CDR3 reads CASSSPQGLHNEQFF. The DNA of the CDR3 is TGTGCCAGCAGTTCCCCCCAGGGGCTACACAATGAGCAGTTCTTC.

This clonotype was recorded at least ten times. This sequence joins TRBV6-1 and TRBJ2-1, with D hard to call. Germline V CDR1 and CDR2: MNHNS, SASEGT. Trimming cost V 4 bases and J 4 bases, with 8 bases left between them. This CDR3 has 13 residues. CDR3 region: CASSVDGYNEQFF. The CDR3 region has the DNA TGTGCCAGCAGTGTGGATGGATACAATGAGCAGTTCTTC.

The chain recombines TRBV20-1 with TRBJ2-3, with a possible D match to TRBD2 (5 bases). CDR1 and CDR2 from the germline V gene are DFQATT and SNEGSKA (reference sequence). The CDR3 consists of 13 residues. DNA of the CDR3: TGCAGCGTTAGCGAGGGAAACTCAGATACGCAGTATTTT. Residues: CSVSEGNSDTQYF.

The V call is TRBV20-1, the J call TRBJ2-2, with D tentatively TRBD2 (6 bases). CDR1 is DFQATT and CDR2 is SNEGSKA in the germline V gene (reference sequence). V was trimmed by 3 bases and J by 1 base, leaving 12 bases between them. This CDR3 has 15 residues. The CDR3 nucleotides are TGCAGTGCTAGGTTGGCGGAGGGGAACACCGGGGAGCTGTTTTTT. The encoded protein is CSARLAEGNTGELFF.

Many counts were recorded for this clonotype. This chain links TRBV5-1 with TRBJ1-1, with D hard to call. This CDR3 region has 13 residues. V was clipped by 4 bases and J by 1 base, with 8 bases between them. In germline, CDR1 is SGHRS, CDR2 YFSETQ. The CDR3 loop reads CASSSTENTEAFF. CDR3 coding DNA: TGCGCCAGCAGCAGCACAGAGAACACTGAAGCTTTCTTT.

This chain joins TRBV6-5 and TRBJ1-2; no reliable D call. Trimming shortened V by 0 bases and J by 6 bases, and 14 bases separated the two germline ends. The germline CDR1 and CDR2 sequences are MNHEY and SVGAGI. The length of the CDR3 is 15 residues. The CDR3 protein is CASSYSSGNGDGYTF. The DNA for the CDR3 is TGTGCCAGCAGTTACTCGTCTGGGAACGGCGATGGCTACACCTTC.

The chain has TRBV27 and TRBJ1-2; 7 bases fit TRBD1. The germline CDR1 and CDR2 sequences are MNHEY and SMNVEV (reference sequence). Germline trimming cut 0 bases from V and 3 bases from J; bases unmatched to any gene: 4. CDR3 length equals 15 residues. The DNA for the CDR3 is TGTGCCAGCAGTTTATCAGGGGGCGTTGACTATGGCTACACCTTC. It specifies CASSLSGGVDYGYTF.

The rearrangement uses TRBV6-2 or TRBV6-3 and TRBJ2-1; D not resolved. The CDR3 extends over 13 amino acids. Trimming cost V 2 bases and J 10 bases, with 12 bases left between them. The germline CDR1 and CDR2 sequences are MNHEY and SVGEGT. CDR3 residues: CASSYVALGEQFF. The CDR3, as DNA: TGTGCCAGCAGTTACGTGGCCCTAGGCGAGCAGTTCTTC.

This clonotype has only a few counts. At one of its ends the junction is not consistent with the germline gene, which may arise from a read error. V usage is TRBV7-9 and J usage is TRBJ2-3, with 9 nucleotides matching TRBD2. CDR1 SEHNR and CDR2 FQNEAQ come from the germline V gene (reference sequence). This CDR3 is built from 15 residues. The CDR3 sequence is CASSLAGHGTDTQYF. CDR3 in DNA: TGTGCCAGCAGCCTAGCGGGACATGGCACAGATACGCAGTATTTT.

In this sample, this clonotype turned up many times. J is TRBJ1-1 and V is TRBV2; D possibly corresponds to TRBD1 (6 bases). This CDR3 contains 16 residues. The V end was cut by 6 bases, the J end by 0 bases, with 17 bases between. Germline assignment: CDR1 SNHLY and CDR2 FYNNEI. CDR3 sequence reads: CASRDLRQVMNTEAFF. In DNA, the CDR3 is TGTGCCAGCAGAGACCTCCGACAGGTGATGAACACTGAAGCTTTCTTT.

The table lists this clonotype with a few counts. The rearrangement uses TRBV20-1 and TRBJ1-1, with D uncertain. Trimming took 6 bases from V and 8 from J, leaving 13 bases between them. The CDR3 runs 11 residues. Germline CDR1 is DFQATT and CDR2 is SNEGSKA (reference sequence). The CDR3 sequence: CSARAAREAFF. CDR3 bases: TGCAGTGCCCGGGCGGCTAGGGAAGCTTTCTTT.

The chain uses TRBV5-1 and TRBJ2-5, with 10 bases lining up with TRBD2. V was pared by 4 bases and J by 1 base, with 7 bases of the junction left unmatched. Germline V CDR1 and CDR2: SGHRS, YFSETQ. The CDR3 totals 16 residues. As DNA, the CDR3 is TGCGCCAGCAGCACCAGGACTAGCGGACCCCAAGAGACCCAGTACTTC. Protein product: CASSTRTSGPQETQYF.